This T cell receptor beta chain was recovered during a study of T cells in localized non-small cell lung cancer. The study, taken as a whole, reports: There was higher T cell clonality in uninvolved adjacent lung than in tumor, and it was highest there. Sequencing covered just one tumor region, so heterogeneity cannot be ruled out.

The CDR3 totals 14 residues. Germline CDR1 SGHNT, CDR2 YYREEE (reference sequence). V lost 5 bases and J lost 2; bases outside the gene matches: 4. Using immunoSEQ multiplex PCR, the repertoire was profiled, and TCRdb retains in-frame clones only, with some absent. Found here are around 29,000 clones, 78% of them singletons; the top ten hold approximately 33%. Comment on this clone: Its cognate antigen is unknown.

The J gene is TRBJ1-1, the V gene TRBV5-4; 9 bases are shared with TRBD1. The TCR comes from a male donor aged 60 or older with stage II squamous cell lung carcinoma. The sequences come from peripheral blood, collected before any cancer treatment. CDR3 protein: CASRTDRGNTEAFF. CDR3 in DNA: TGTGCCAGCAGAACGGACAGGGGCAACACTGAAGCTTTCTTT.